The clone carrying this TCR beta chain occurred many times. Unsorted libraries were generated from 2 million PBMCs held at -80 degrees C. CDR1 and CDR2 from the germline V gene are LGHDT and YNNKEL (reference sequence). The length of the CDR3 is 14 residues. The V gene lost 0 bases and the J gene lost 0 bases, with 3 bases spanning the gap. From 15-18 subjects, every sequencing run obtained over 180 million TCR-beta sequences. TCRdb itself ran the 5' RACE reads through MiXCR, one entry per CDR3 protein. Here the sample spans approximately 77,000 distinct CDR3 sequences, 9.4% being singletons. This specimen belongs to a study of neurological immune-mediated disorders.

The specimen sequenced was PBMCs. J is TRBJ1-5 and V is TRBV3-1; D gene unclear. The receptor was derived from a man in his fifties in good health. The CDR3 loop reads CASSQEVSNQPQHF. CDR3 nucleotide sequence: TGTGCCAGCAGCCAAGAGGTTAGCAATCAGCCCCAGCATTTT.